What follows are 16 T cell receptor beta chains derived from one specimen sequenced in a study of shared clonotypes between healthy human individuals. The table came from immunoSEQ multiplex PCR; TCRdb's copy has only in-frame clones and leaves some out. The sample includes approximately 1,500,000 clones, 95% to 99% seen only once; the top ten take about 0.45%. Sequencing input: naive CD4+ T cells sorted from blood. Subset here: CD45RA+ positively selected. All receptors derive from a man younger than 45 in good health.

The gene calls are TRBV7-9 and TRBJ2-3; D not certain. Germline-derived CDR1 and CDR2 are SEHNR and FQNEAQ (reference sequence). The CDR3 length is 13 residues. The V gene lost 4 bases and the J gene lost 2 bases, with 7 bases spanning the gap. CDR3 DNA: TGTGCCAGCAGCTCTACTACCACAGATACGCAGTATTTT. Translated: CASSSTTTDTQYF.

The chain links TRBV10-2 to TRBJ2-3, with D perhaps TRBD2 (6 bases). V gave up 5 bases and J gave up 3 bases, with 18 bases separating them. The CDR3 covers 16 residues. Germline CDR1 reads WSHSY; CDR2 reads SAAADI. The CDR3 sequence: CASSRKGDGGTDTQYF. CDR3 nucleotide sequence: TGCGCCAGCAGTAGGAAAGGGGACGGGGGAACAGATACGCAGTATTTT.

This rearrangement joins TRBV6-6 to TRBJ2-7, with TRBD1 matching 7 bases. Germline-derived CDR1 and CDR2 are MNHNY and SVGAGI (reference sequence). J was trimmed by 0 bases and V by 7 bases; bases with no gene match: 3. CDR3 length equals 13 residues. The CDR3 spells CASTRDSSYEQYF. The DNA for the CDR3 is TGTGCCAGCACCCGGGACAGCTCCTACGAGCAGTACTTC.

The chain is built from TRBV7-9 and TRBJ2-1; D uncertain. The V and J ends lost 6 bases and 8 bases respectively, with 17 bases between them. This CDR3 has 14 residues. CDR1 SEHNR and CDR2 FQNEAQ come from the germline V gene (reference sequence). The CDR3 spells CASRIISGVDEQFF. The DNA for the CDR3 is TGTGCCAGCAGAATTATATCGGGTGTTGATGAGCAGTTCTTC.

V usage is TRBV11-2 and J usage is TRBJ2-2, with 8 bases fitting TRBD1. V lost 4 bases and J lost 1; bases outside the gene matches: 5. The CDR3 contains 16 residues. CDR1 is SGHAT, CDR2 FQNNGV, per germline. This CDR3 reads CASSYGDRGNTGELFF. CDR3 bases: TGTGCCAGCAGCTACGGTGACAGGGGGAACACCGGGGAGCTGTTTTTT.

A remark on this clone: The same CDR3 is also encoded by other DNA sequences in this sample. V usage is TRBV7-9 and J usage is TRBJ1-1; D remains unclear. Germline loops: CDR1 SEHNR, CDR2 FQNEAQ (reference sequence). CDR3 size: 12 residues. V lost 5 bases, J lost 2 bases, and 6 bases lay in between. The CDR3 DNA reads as TGTGCCAGCAGCCCCCGAAACACTGAAGCTTTCTTT. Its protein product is CASSPRNTEAFF.

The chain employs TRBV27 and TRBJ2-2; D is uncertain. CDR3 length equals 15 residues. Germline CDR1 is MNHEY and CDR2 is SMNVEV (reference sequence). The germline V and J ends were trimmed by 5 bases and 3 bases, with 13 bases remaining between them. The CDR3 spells CASSLLRPDTGELFF. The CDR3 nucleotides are TGTGCCAGCAGTCTCCTCCGGCCAGACACCGGGGAGCTGTTTTTT.

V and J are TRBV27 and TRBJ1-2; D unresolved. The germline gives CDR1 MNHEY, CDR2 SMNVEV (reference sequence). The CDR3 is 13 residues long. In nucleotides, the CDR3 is TGTGCGTTCTGGAAGCCGACTAACTATGGCTACACCTTC. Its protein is CAFWKPTNYGYTF.

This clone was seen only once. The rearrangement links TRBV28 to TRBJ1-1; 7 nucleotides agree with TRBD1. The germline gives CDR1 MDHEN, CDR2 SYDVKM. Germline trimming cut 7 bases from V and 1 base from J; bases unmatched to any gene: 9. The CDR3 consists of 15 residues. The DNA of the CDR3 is TGTGCCAGCACCTTTTCCGACAGGGCGAACACTGAAGCTTTCTTT. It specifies CASTFSDRANTEAFF. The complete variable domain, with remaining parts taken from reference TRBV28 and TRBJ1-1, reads DVKVTQSSRYLVKRTGEKVFLECVQDMDHENMFWYRQDPGLGLRLIYFSYDVKMKEKGDIPEGYSVSREKKERFSLILESASTNQTSMYLCASTFSDRANTEAFFGQGTRLTVV.

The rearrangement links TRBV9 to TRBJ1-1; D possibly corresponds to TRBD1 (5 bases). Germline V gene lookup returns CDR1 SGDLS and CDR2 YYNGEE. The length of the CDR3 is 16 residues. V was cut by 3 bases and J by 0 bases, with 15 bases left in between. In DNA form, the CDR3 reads TGTGCCAGCAGCGCCCCGATCGGGACGCTGAACACTGAAGCTTTCTTT. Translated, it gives CASSAPIGTLNTEAFF. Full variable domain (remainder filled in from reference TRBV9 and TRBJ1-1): DSGVTQTPKHLITATGQRVTLRCSPRSGDLSVYWYQQSLDQGLQFLIQYYNGEERAKGNILERFSAQQFPDLHSELNLSSLELGDSALYFCASSAPIGTLNTEAFFGQGTRLTVV.

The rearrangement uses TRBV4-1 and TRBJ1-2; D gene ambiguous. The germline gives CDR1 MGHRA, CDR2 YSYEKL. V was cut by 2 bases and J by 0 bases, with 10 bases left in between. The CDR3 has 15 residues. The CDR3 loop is CASSQRFIANYGYTF. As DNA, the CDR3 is TGCGCCAGCAGCCAAAGATTCATAGCTAACTATGGCTACACCTTC.

CDR3 bases: TGTGCCAGCAGCGTCCTCAGAGCTGCGAGCTCCTACAATGAGCAGTTCTTC. This gives the protein CASSVLRAASSYNEQFF. The rearrangement joins TRBV9 to TRBJ2-1; unclear D gene. Trimming removed 2 bases from V and 0 bases from J, with 15 bases in between. The CDR3 totals 17 residues. Germline assignment: CDR1 SGDLS and CDR2 YYNGEE.

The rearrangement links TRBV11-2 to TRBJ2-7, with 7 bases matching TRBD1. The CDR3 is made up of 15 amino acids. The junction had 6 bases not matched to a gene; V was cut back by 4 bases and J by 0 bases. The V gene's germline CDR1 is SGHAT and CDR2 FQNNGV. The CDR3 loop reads CASSSQDRYSYEQYF. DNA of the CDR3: TGTGCCAGCAGCTCTCAGGACAGGTACTCCTACGAGCAGTACTTC.

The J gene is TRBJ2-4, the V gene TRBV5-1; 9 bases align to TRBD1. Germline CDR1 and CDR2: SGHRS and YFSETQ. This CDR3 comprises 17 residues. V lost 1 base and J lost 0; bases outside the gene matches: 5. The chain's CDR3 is CASSLLGTGLAKNIQYF. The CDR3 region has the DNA TGCGCCAGCAGCTTGTTGGGGACAGGGCTAGCCAAAAACATTCAGTACTTC.

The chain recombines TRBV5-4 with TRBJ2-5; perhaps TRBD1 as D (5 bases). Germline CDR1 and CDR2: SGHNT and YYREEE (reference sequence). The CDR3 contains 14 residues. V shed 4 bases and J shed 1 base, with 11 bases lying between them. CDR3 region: CASSHIDSQETQYF. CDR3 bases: TGTGCCAGCAGCCACATAGACAGCCAAGAGACCCAGTACTTC.

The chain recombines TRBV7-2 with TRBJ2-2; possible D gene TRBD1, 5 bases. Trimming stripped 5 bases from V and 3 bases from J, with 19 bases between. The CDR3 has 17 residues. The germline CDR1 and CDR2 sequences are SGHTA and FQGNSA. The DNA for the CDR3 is TGTGCCAGCAGCAGCCCTGTGGGTGGGGCGGACACCGGGGAGCTGTTTTTT. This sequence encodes CASSSPVGGADTGELFF.